Following are 4 T cell receptor beta chains from one sample sequenced in a study of shared clonotypes between healthy human individuals. Using immunoSEQ multiplex PCR, the repertoire was profiled, and TCRdb retains in-frame clones only, with some absent. The sample consists of some 2,500,000 clones, around 92% of them appearing once. The sequencing input was naive CD4+ T cells from PBMCs. The subset: CD45RA+ positively selected. The receptors were sampled from a young man in good health. Some clones in this sample may be carry-over from other donors' samples.

This rearrangement joins TRBV5-1 to TRBJ2-5; TRBD1 matches at 10 bases. The germline V gene encodes CDR1 SGHRS and CDR2 YFSETQ. The CDR3 contains 16 residues. V dropped 4 bases and J dropped 5; count of bases not matched to a gene: 11. The CDR3, as DNA: TGCGCCAGCAGCGGGGGGGACAGGGGAACTTACGAGACCCAGTACTTC. This translates into CASSGGDRGTYETQYF.

V gene TRBV27 combines with J gene TRBJ2-7, with D uncertain. With 1 base removed from V and 3 bases from J, the gap between germline ends came to 16 bases. The CDR3 consists of 16 residues. CDR1 and CDR2 (germline): MNHEY, SMNVEV (reference sequence). The chain's CDR3 is CASSLFTATPIYEQYF. The CDR3 DNA follows: TGTGCCAGCAGTTTATTTACAGCGACCCCCATCTACGAGCAGTACTTC.

The chain couples TRBV11-2 to TRBJ2-2; D is undetermined. V lost 5 bases to trimming and J lost 3 bases, with 4 bases between them. The germline CDR1 and CDR2 sequences are SGHAT and FQNNGV. The CDR3 covers 12 residues. The CDR3 here is CASSIYTGELFF. The CDR3, as DNA: TGTGCCAGCAGCATCTACACCGGGGAGCTGTTTTTT.

The rearrangement links TRBV7-6 to TRBJ2-1; 13 bases are a match to TRBD2. The V segment lost 5 bases and the J segment 4 bases; nucleotides outside the gene matches: 5. CDR1 and CDR2 (germline): SGHVS, FNYEAQ. The CDR3 is 16 residues long. The CDR3 coding sequence is TGTGCCAGCAGCCTACCGGGACTAGCGGGATACAATGAGCAGTTCTTC. Its protein product is CASSLPGLAGYNEQFF.